This passage covers 10 T cell receptor beta chains from one sample sequenced in a study of T cell responses to AZD1222 COVID-19 vaccine. Method: immunoSEQ multiplex PCR; TCRdb's copy keeps in-frame clones and lacks some. The sample has some 96,000 clones, roughly 89% seen once. Sequencing used peripheral blood, obtained on day 0 of AZD1222 vaccination. The receptor set was obtained from an adult in good health.

This sequence joins TRBV3-1 (or the pseudogene TRBV3-2) and TRBJ1-1; D is uncertain. CDR3 length: 12 amino acids. Trimming took 1 base from V and 9 from J, leaving 9 bases between them. Germline V CDR1 and CDR2: LGHDT, YNNKEL (reference sequence). CDR3 region: CASSQGNRQAFF. CDR3 coding DNA: TGTGCCAGCAGCCAAGGTAACAGACAAGCTTTCTTT.

The rearrangement joins TRBV7-9 to TRBJ1-1; unclear D gene. CDR1 is SEHNR, CDR2 FQNEAQ, per germline (reference sequence). Trimming removed 8 bases at V and 3 bases at J, with 7 bases between. The CDR3 spans 11 residues. The CDR3 DNA reads as TGTGCCAGCGGGAGAGACACTGAAGCTTTCTTT. Its protein is CASGRDTEAFF.

The V call is TRBV27, the J call TRBJ2-1; D remains ambiguous. The CDR3 is made up of 14 amino acids. The V and J ends lost 0 bases and 4 bases respectively, with 7 bases between them. The V gene's germline CDR1 is MNHEY and CDR2 SMNVEV (reference sequence). The CDR3 coding sequence is TGTGCCAGCAGTTTATCCCCAGATTACAATGAGCAGTTCTTC. As protein: CASSLSPDYNEQFF.

As DNA, the CDR3 is TGTGCCAGCAGCCCGACGAGAGAGACCCAGTACTTC. It codes for CASSPTRETQYF. This sequence joins TRBV6-2 or TRBV6-3 and TRBJ2-5; D remains ambiguous. Trimming took 6 bases from V and 4 from J, leaving 9 bases between them. Germline loops: CDR1 MNHEY, CDR2 SVGEGT. This CDR3 has 12 amino acids.

The CDR3 DNA follows: TGTGCCAGCAGTCCCACTGTCGGGGCCGGGGAGCTGTTTTTT. Protein product: CASSPTVGAGELFF. The rearrangement joins TRBV27 to TRBJ2-2; perhaps TRBD2 as D (5 bases). The CDR3 sequence is 14 residues long. Germline CDR1 and CDR2: MNHEY and SMNVEV (reference sequence). Trimming shortened V by 5 bases and J by 6 bases, and 13 bases separated the two germline ends.

This sequence joins TRBV4-2 and TRBJ1-3, with D possibly being TRBD1 (5 bases). The length of the CDR3 is 17 residues. From germline, CDR1 is LGHNA and CDR2 YNFKEQ. Trimming shortened V by 1 base and J by 1 base, and 14 bases separated the two germline ends. Here the CDR3 DNA reads TGTGCCAGCAGCCAAGGGGGCTGGTACTTGTCTGGAAACACCATATATTTT. This codes for CASSQGGWYLSGNTIYF.

The gene calls are TRBV6-4 and TRBJ2-1; 12 bases line up with TRBD2. Germline V gene lookup returns CDR1 MRHNA and CDR2 SNTAGT. The V and J ends lost 7 bases and 4 bases, in that order; junction bases with no gene match: 5. The CDR3 totals 15 residues. CDR3 sequence (DNA): TGTGCCAGCACCGAGACTAGCGGGGGTTACAATGAGCAGTTCTTC. This gives the protein CASTETSGGYNEQFF.

This clone showed up just once. V and J are TRBV5-4 and TRBJ1-1; D gene uncertain. V lost 4 bases, J lost 0 bases, and 7 bases lay in between. CDR3 size: 13 residues. CDR1 is SGHNT, CDR2 YYREEE, per germline (reference sequence). This CDR3 is CASSMPMNTEAFF. Here the CDR3 DNA reads TGTGCCAGCAGCATGCCCATGAACACTGAAGCTTTCTTT. The entire variable domain, with the rest obtained from reference TRBV5-4 and TRBJ1-1, is as follows: ETGVTQSPTHLIKTRGQQVTLRCSSQSGHNTVSWYQQALGQGPQFIFQYYREEENGRGNFPPRFSGLQFPNYSSELNVNALELDDSALYLCASSMPMNTEAFFGQGTRLTVV.

V and J are TRBV18 and TRBJ2-3; D call uncertain. Trimming removed 1 base at V and 1 base at J, with 6 bases between. CDR3 length: 14 residues. Germline V gene sequence: CDR1 KGHSH, CDR2 LQKENI. CDR3 nucleotide sequence: TGTGCCAGCTCACCACAAGGCGGCACAGATACGCAGTATTTT. Translation: CASSPQGGTDTQYF.

This chain joins TRBV5-4 and TRBJ2-3, with 13 bases fitting TRBD2. The germline CDR1 and CDR2 sequences are SGHNT and YYREEE (reference sequence). Trimming took 4 bases from V and 2 from J; bases not matched to a gene: 4. This CDR3 has 16 amino acids. In DNA form, the CDR3 reads TGTGCCAGCAGCGCCGGACTAGCGGGAGTCACAGATACGCAGTATTTT. This codes for CASSAGLAGVTDTQYF.